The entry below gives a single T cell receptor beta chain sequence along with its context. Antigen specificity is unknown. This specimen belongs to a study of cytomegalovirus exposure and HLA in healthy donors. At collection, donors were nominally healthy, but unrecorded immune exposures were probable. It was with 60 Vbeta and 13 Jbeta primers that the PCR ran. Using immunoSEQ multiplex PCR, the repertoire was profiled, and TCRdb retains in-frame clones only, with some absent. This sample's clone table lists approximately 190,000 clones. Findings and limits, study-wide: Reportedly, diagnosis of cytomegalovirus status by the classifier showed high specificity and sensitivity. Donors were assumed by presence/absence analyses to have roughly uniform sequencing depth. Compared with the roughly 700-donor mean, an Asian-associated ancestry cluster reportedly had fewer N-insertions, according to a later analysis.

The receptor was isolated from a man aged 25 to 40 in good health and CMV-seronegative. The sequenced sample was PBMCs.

CDR3 in DNA: TGTGCCAGCAGCGAGGGACTAGCGGGAGTCTCTGAGCAGTTCTTC. Its protein product is CASSEGLAGVSEQFF. The chain combines TRBV2 with TRBJ2-1, with TRBD2 matching over 14 bases. The CDR3 spans 15 residues. Germline CDR1 is SNHLY and CDR2 is FYNNEI. Trimming removed 6 bases from V and 9 bases from J; junction bases left unmatched: 7.